The rows below give T cell receptor beta chains drawn from one sample of a study of blood T cell repertoires in COVID-19. Some clones are missing from TCRdb's copy, which holds only in-frame ones; the method was immunoSEQ multiplex PCR. The sample contains around 140,000 clones, approximately 80% of which appear only once. Sequencing input: peripheral blood. These receptors were collected from a woman over 75 with active or convalescent COVID-19. Each CDR3 is given with its conserved first and last residue. Each record gives: J gene, D gene, clone size, V gene, CDR3 protein, CDR3 DNA. The D gene is left open where the match is weak. Only some rows state a clone size, as once, few, many or a class for expanded clones.

TRBJ1-3	NA	NA	TRBV4-3	CASSQAGASGNTIYF	TGCGCCAGCAGCCAAGCAGGGGCGTCTGGAAACACCATATATTTT
TRBJ1-4	NA	NA	TRBV27	CASRAGPTTNEKLFF	TGTGCCAGCCGGGCGGGGCCCACAACTAATGAAAAACTGTTTTTT
TRBJ2-6	TRBD1	few	TRBV6-2/TRBV6-3	CASSTRTPGGSGANVLTF	TGTGCCAGCAGTACGCGGACCCCAGGGGGCTCTGGGGCCAACGTCCTGACTTTC
TRBJ2-3	NA	NA	TRBV5-1	CASSLNPADSTDTQYF	TGCGCCAGCAGCTTGAATCCAGCGGATAGCACAGATACGCAGTATTTT
TRBJ1-3	NA	many	TRBV7-9	CASSPKYRTSGNTIYF	TGTGCCAGCAGCCCAAAATACAGGACCTCTGGAAACACCATATATTTT
TRBJ1-1	TRBD1	NA	TRBV4-1	CASSPQGAWNTEAFF	TGCGCCAGCAGCCCCCAGGGGGCTTGGAACACTGAAGCTTTCTTT
TRBJ1-1	NA	NA	TRBV7-2	CASSLEGRGTEAFF	TGTGCCAGCAGCCTGGAGGGAAGGGGCACTGAAGCTTTCTTT
TRBJ2-3	TRBD2	NA	TRBV7-3	CASSAGLAGGTDTQYF	TGTGCCAGCAGCGCCGGACTAGCGGGGGGCACAGATACGCAGTATTTT
TRBJ1-1	NA	NA	TRBV15	CATKFRQGGTEAFF	TGTGCCACCAAATTTAGGCAGGGTGGGACTGAAGCTTTCTTT
TRBJ2-7	TRBD1	NA	TRBV5-5	CASSLGGGTGGYEQYF	TGTGCCAGCAGCTTGGGCGGGGGGACAGGGGGCTACGAGCAGTACTTC
TRBJ2-1	TRBD1	NA	TRBV3-1/TRBV3-2	CASSQSPQTGTGLNEQFF	TGTGCCAGCAGCCAATCCCCCCAAACCGGGACAGGGCTGAATGAGCAGTTCTTC
TRBJ2-5	TRBD2	NA	TRBV5-1	CASSWSSRSSGGLSQETQYF	TGCGCCAGCAGCTGGAGCTCCCGGTCTAGCGGGGGGCTTAGCCAAGAGACCCAGTACTTC
TRBJ1-2	NA	few	TRBV14	CASSQVATAYGYTF	TGTGCCAGCAGCCAAGTGGCGACAGCCTATGGCTACACCTTC
TRBJ2-7	NA	NA	TRBV5-1	CASSLHSRTGLYEQYF	TGCGCCAGCAGCTTGCACTCGCGAACAGGCCTCTACGAGCAGTACTTC
TRBJ1-4	NA	NA	TRBV4-2	CASSQDREKLFF	TGTGCCAGCAGCCAAGATAGAGAAAAACTGTTTTTT
TRBJ1-2	NA	few	TRBV6-2/TRBV6-3	CASSYSGSYGYTF	TGTGCCAGCAGTTACTCGGGGAGCTATGGCTACACCTTC
TRBJ1-2	NA	NA	TRBV18	CASSPKTDYGYTF	TGTGCCAGCTCACCAAAGACAGACTATGGCTACACCTTC
TRBJ2-5	TRBD2	NA	TRBV27	CASSLSFAGGRETQYF	TGTGCCAGCAGTTTATCATTCGCGGGGGGGCGGGAGACCCAGTACTTC
TRBJ1-2	NA	NA	TRBV27	CASRQTGRGYGYTF	TGTGCCAGCAGACAAACAGGGAGGGGCTATGGCTACACCTTC
TRBJ2-7	NA	NA	TRBV13	CASSPPGGSYEQYF	TGTGCCAGCAGCCCCCCCGGGGGCTCCTACGAGCAGTACTTC
TRBJ1-1	TRBD1	NA	TRBV19	CASTATGGLTEAFF	TGTGCCAGTACCGCGACAGGGGGCCTCACTGAAGCTTTCTTT
TRBJ1-2	NA	NA	TRBV29-1	CSVEAVYGYTF	TGCAGCGTTGAGGCGGTCTATGGCTACACCTTC
TRBJ2-7	TRBD1	once	TRBV6-5	CASSRQGPHEQYF	TGTGCCAGCAGCAGACAGGGGCCCCACGAGCAGTACTTC
TRBJ1-5	NA	NA	TRBV7-9	CASSLSPGDSNQPQHF	TGTGCCAGCAGCTTATCCCCAGGGGATAGCAATCAGCCCCAGCATTTT
TRBJ2-2	NA	NA	TRBV5-5	CASSHLTGTGELFF	TGTGCCAGCAGTCATCTAACCGGGACAGGGGAGCTGTTTTTT